This T cell receptor beta chain came from a study of CD8 T cells in ankylosing spondylitis. CDR1 is MNHEY and CDR2 is SVGEGT in the germline V gene. The CDR3 has 15 residues. V shed 8 bases, J shed 7 bases, and the junction held 7 bases outside the gene matches. Quantitative barcoded 5'-RACE was used to prepare TCR beta libraries. Using its own MiXCR run on the 5' RACE reads, TCRdb lists one record per CDR3 protein. The repertoire holds 390,000 or so distinct CDR3 sequences, with about a fifth as singletons. Turning to this clonotype: As yet, its antigen is unknown.

The study's findings and limits: Disease-linked clones proved CD8+ and comparatively uncommon in peripheral blood. Clones linked to disease were reported to show significant enrichment in matched ankylosing spondylitis synovial fluid. Within ankylosing spondylitis blood, a TCR beta motif made up of seven to nine highly homologous variants appeared to be characteristic. Earlier authors reported some of these motif variants in reactive arthritis synovial fluid and blood.

This TCR came from a male donor with ankylosing spondylitis. This chain joins TRBV6-2 or TRBV6-3 and TRBJ2-2; 13 bases map to TRBD2. The source material was blood, either unsorted or a sorted T cell fraction (not recorded which). The chain's CDR3 is CASRRTSGSGGELFF. CDR3 DNA: TGTGCCAGCCGTCGGACTAGCGGGAGCGGCGGGGAGCTGTTTTTT.